Listed here is a single T cell receptor beta chain. The antigen remains unidentified. This entry comes from a study of T cells after posttransplantation cyclophosphamide. Study-wide results and limits: Later blood repertoires were often dominated by clones from the donor CD8+ memory compartment. Recipient CMV seropositivity and CMV reactivation strongly tracked TRB clonality.

A marrow graft followed busulfan-fludarabine conditioning, with cyclophosphamide on days +3 and +4. TCRdb's table, derived via immunoSEQ multiplex PCR, lists solely in-frame clones and lacks some. The sample yields around 6,200 clones, approximately 92% seen once. Sample: CD8+ T cells sorted from blood, taken after allogeneic stem cell transplant with posttransplant cyclophosphamide. This TCR was sampled from a male patient between 55 and 70 years old who received an allogeneic stem cell transplant from a related donor and was CMV-positive. Some T cells may be provided by the graft donor.

CDR3 sequence: CASSQAGSAAETQYF. CDR3 sequence (DNA): TGCGCCAGCAGCCAAGCGGGGTCGGCGGCAGAGACCCAGTACTTC. The chain carries TRBV4-1 and TRBJ2-5, with D perhaps matching TRBD2 (5 bases). The CDR3 has 15 amino acids. Looked up from germline, CDR1 is MGHRA and CDR2 is YSYEKL. V lost 1 base, J lost 4 bases, and 13 bases lay in between.